This T cell receptor (beta chain) was captured by sequencing in a study of T cell repertoires in cytomegalovirus infection. Study-level information: Selection of CMV epitopes for the study included recently identified HLA-C-restricted and well-studied HLA-B-restricted ones. Both a matching HLA type and CMV infection were indicated by public TCR beta signatures.

This clonotype was detected a few times. Its antigen is not known. Broader study findings: HLA-C-restricted CMV-specific TCR beta clonotypes prevailed in the ex vivo response.

TCRdb itself ran the reads through MiXCR, one entry per CDR3 protein. The sample comprises 650,000 to 850,000 distinct CDR3 sequences, almost 30% of which are singletons, and 10% to 15% rests with the top ten. From germline, CDR1 is WSHSY and CDR2 SAAADI. The CDR3 spans 15 residues. V shed 3 bases, J shed 1 base, and the junction held 2 bases outside the gene matches. This receptor was taken from a human donor in good health (CMV status not recorded). Some clones in this sample may be carry-over from other donors' samples. The chain carries TRBV10-2 and TRBJ2-2, with 7 bases identical to TRBD2. The source material was cultured CD8+ T cells from PBMCs, sampled from culture after CMV antigen stimulation. The DNA for the CDR3 is TGCGCCAGCAGTGACAGCGGGGTGAACACCGGGGAGCTGTTTTTT. It encodes CASSDSGVNTGELFF.